This is a list of T cell receptor beta chains from one sample in a study of blood T cell repertoires in COVID-19. Sequenced by immunoSEQ multiplex PCR; TCRdb stores in-frame clones only, minus some. The sample has 97,000 or so clones, roughly nine tenths seen once. What was sequenced was peripheral blood. The receptor set was obtained from a woman aged 45-60 years with COVID-19, enrolled during active disease. CDR3s include the opening cysteine and the closing phenylalanine or tryptophan. D genes are given only for firm matches. Not every row has a clone size; where given, it reads once, few, many or a size class.

>TRBJ1-1|TRBV6-6|-|-
TGTGCCACTGGGGGCAATATGAACACTGAAGCTTTCTTT
CATGGNMNTEAFF
>TRBJ1-4|TRBV19|-|-
TGTGCCAGTAGTATTGGACTGGGGATTTCTGAAAAACTGTTTTTT
CASSIGLGISEKLFF
>TRBJ1-3|TRBV3-1/TRBV3-2|-|-
TGTGCCAGCAGCCAAGACAGGGTCTCTGGAAACACCATATATTTT
CASSQDRVSGNTIYF
>TRBJ1-6|TRBV3-1/TRBV3-2|-|TRBD1
TGTGCCAGCAGCCAGCCCTCGACAGGGAATTCACCCCTCCACTTT
CASSQPSTGNSPLHF
>TRBJ2-1|TRBV6-6|-|TRBD2
TGTGCCAGCAGTTACGGGACTAGCACCTATGGGGATGAGCAGTTCTTC
CASSYGTSTYGDEQFF
>TRBJ1-3|TRBV5-1|-|-
TGCGCCAGCAGCTTGGGGCAGGGACTGACTGGAAACACCATATATTTT
CASSLGQGLTGNTIYF
>TRBJ2-7|TRBV30|-|-
TGTGCCCTGATGGGCAGCATCTCCGAGCAGTACTTC
CALMGSISEQYF
>TRBJ2-5|TRBV7-8|-|TRBD2
TGTGCCAGCAGACCCCCTAGCGGGGGGAGAGAGACCCAGTACTTC
CASRPPSGGRETQYF
>TRBJ1-4|TRBV3-1/TRBV3-2|-|TRBD1
TGTGCCAGCAGACGACAGGGAATGCGAGAAAAACTGTTTTTT
CASRRQGMREKLFF
>TRBJ2-1|TRBV5-1|-|-
TGCGCCAGCAGCAGGGACGGGGGTGGTGAGCAGTTCTTC
CASSRDGGGEQFF
>TRBJ1-1|TRBV7-9|-|TRBD1
TGTGCCAGCAGCCAAAGGGACAGGATGAACACTGAAGCTTTCTTT
CASSQRDRMNTEAFF
>TRBJ1-2|TRBV9|-|TRBD1
TGTGCCAGCAGCGTCGGGACAGGGGGCCACTATGGCTACACCTTC
CASSVGTGGHYGYTF
>TRBJ2-2|TRBV7-3|-|TRBD1
TGTGCCAGCAGCTCGGGACAGACTGGAGCCGGGGAGCTGTTTTTT
CASSSGQTGAGELFF
>TRBJ2-5|TRBV7-7|-|TRBD2
TGTGCCAGCAGCCCGGGACTAGCGGCACAAGAGACCCAGTACTTC
CASSPGLAAQETQYF
>TRBJ1-1|TRBV11-2|-|TRBD1
TGTGCCAGCAGCTTAGGGGCAGGGGGAGCTGAAGCTTTCTTT
CASSLGAGGAEAFF
>TRBJ2-7|TRBV6-2/TRBV6-3|-|TRBD2
TGTGCCAGCAGTTACCGTTGGCAATCCGGGACTAGCGGAACCTACGAGCAGTACTTC
CASSYRWQSGTSGTYEQYF
>TRBJ2-3|TRBV2|-|TRBD1
TGTGCCAGCAGTCGGACAGGGGCAGATACGCAGTATTTT
CASSRTGADTQYF
>TRBJ1-2|TRBV6-5|-|-
TGTGCCAGCAGTTATCGGGGTTATGGCTACACCTTC
CASSYRGYGYTF
>TRBJ2-1|TRBV6-5|-|TRBD2
TGTGCCAGCAGTTACTCGGGGCTAGCGGGGACGGGGGAGCAGTTCTTC
CASSYSGLAGTGEQFF
>TRBJ1-5|TRBV27|-|TRBD1
TGTGCCAGCAGCCCGGGACAGGGTCTTAGCAATCAGCCCCAGCATTTT
CASSPGQGLSNQPQHF
>TRBJ2-7|TRBV9|-|TRBD2
TGTGCCAGCAGCGTGGGAGCGGGGGGCACGGGGGAGCAGTACTTC
CASSVGAGGTGEQYF
>TRBJ2-1|TRBV7-9|-|TRBD2
TGTGCCAGCAGCTCTAGCGGGGCGGACAATGAGCAGTTCTTC
CASSSSGADNEQFF
>TRBJ2-7|TRBV5-1|-|-
TGCGCCAGCAAGTGGACAGAGACTTACGAGCAGTACTTC
CASKWTETYEQYF
>TRBJ2-7|TRBV7-9|-|TRBD1
TGTGCCAGCAGCCAAATGACAGGGGGGAATGAGCAGTACTTC
CASSQMTGGNEQYF
>TRBJ1-1|TRBV28|-|-
TGTGCCAGCAGTAGCCAGTGGGAGGGTGACACTGAAGCTTTCTTT
CASSSQWEGDTEAFF
>TRBJ2-1|TRBV12-5|few|TRBD2
TGTGCTAGTGGTTTGGTACCGGGGGGGCCATACAATGAGCAGTTCTTC
CASGLVPGGPYNEQFF
>TRBJ2-1|TRBV6-2/TRBV6-3|-|-
TGTGCCAGCAGTTACTCGAACTGGTCGCCTGCGCAGTTCTTC
CASSYSNWSPAQFF
>TRBJ2-7|TRBV4-1|-|-
TGCGCCAGCAGCCAAGAGAGGATCCAAGACGAGCAGTACTTC
CASSQERIQDEQYF
>TRBJ1-2|TRBV6-5|-|-
TGTGCCAGCAGTCCCCGGAGCAATCTCTATGGCTACACCTTC
CASSPRSNLYGYTF
>TRBJ1-2|TRBV7-8|-|TRBD1
TGTGCCAGCAGCTCCCAACAGGGGGCCAACTATGGCTACACCTTC
CASSSQQGANYGYTF
>TRBJ2-3|TRBV29-1|-|TRBD2
TGCAGCGTTGAGCCGACTAGCGTTAATACGCAGTATTTT
CSVEPTSVNTQYF
>TRBJ1-5|TRBV3-1/TRBV3-2|-|-
TGTGCCAGCAGCCATAAGGGGGGGGGTTGGCCCCAGCATTTT
CASSHKGGGWPQHF
>TRBJ2-5|TRBV7-2|once|TRBD2
TGTGCCAGCAGCTTAGATTTTGCCGTAGCGGGGGGAAGGGGAGAGACCCAGTACTTC
CASSLDFAVAGGRGETQYF
>TRBJ2-7|TRBV5-1|-|TRBD2
TGCGCCAGCAGCTTAATGGGACTAGCATACGAGCAGTACTTC
CASSLMGLAYEQYF
>TRBJ1-1|TRBV18|-|TRBD1
TGTGCCAGCTCACCCCGGGACAGGGCTGAAGCTTTCTTT
CASSPRDRAEAFF
>TRBJ2-1|TRBV7-2|-|TRBD2
TGTGCCAGCAGCTTAGTTGGGACTAAAAATGAGCAGTTCTTC
CASSLVGTKNEQFF
>TRBJ2-1|TRBV6-2/TRBV6-3|-|-
TGTGCCAGCAGCCAGGGACTGAACCCCTACAATGAGCAGTTCTTC
CASSQGLNPYNEQFF
>TRBJ2-2|TRBV6-2/TRBV6-3|-|-
TGTGCCAGCAGTCTCAGGGGATACACCGGGGAGCTGTTTTTT
CASSLRGYTGELFF
>TRBJ2-3|TRBV5-1|-|-
TGCGCCAGCAGTGTTTGGCGGGGCCATAACACAGATACGCAGTATTTT
CASSVWRGHNTDTQYF
>TRBJ2-5|TRBV3-1/TRBV3-2|once|-
TGTGCCAGCAGGGCCCCAATCGGCGGAATTCCCGGTGAGACCCAGTACTTC
CASRAPIGGIPGETQYF
>TRBJ2-5|TRBV6-5|-|-
TGTGCCAGCAGTTACCCAGAGGACAGAGAGACCCAGTACTTC
CASSYPEDRETQYF
>TRBJ2-2|TRBV3-1/TRBV3-2|few|TRBD1
TGTGCCAGCAGCCAAGGGACAGGGGCCGGGGAGCTGTTTTTT
CASSQGTGAGELFF
>TRBJ2-1|TRBV9|-|-
TGTGCCAGCAGCCCCTCAGGCTCCTACAATGAGCAGTTCTTC
CASSPSGSYNEQFF
>TRBJ2-1|TRBV27|-|TRBD1
TGTGCCAGCAGTTTGAAGACCGGGACAGGGGGCTTCAATGAGCAGTTCTTC
CASSLKTGTGGFNEQFF
>TRBJ2-7|TRBV6-2/TRBV6-3|-|TRBD1
TGTGCCAGCAGTTTGACGGGGACAGGGGCCGACTACGAGCAGTACTTC
CASSLTGTGADYEQYF
>TRBJ2-2|TRBV9|-|TRBD1
TGTGCCAGCAGCGTATCCGGGACAGGGGACACCGGGGAGCTGTTTTTT
CASSVSGTGDTGELFF
>TRBJ1-2|TRBV6-5|-|-
TGTGCCAGCAGTTACTCGGGGAGGGACGGCTACACCTTC
CASSYSGRDGYTF
>TRBJ1-1|TRBV19|-|TRBD1
TGTGCCAGTAGTATAGTATCCGACAGGGGGCGAATAAACACTGAAGCTTTCTTT
CASSIVSDRGRINTEAFF
>TRBJ1-4|TRBV30|-|-
TGTGCCTGGAGAGCAACTAGAGACGCAAAACTGTTTTTT
CAWRATRDAKLFF
>TRBJ2-7|TRBV9|-|-
TGTGCCAGCAGCGTAGACAGTAACAGGGACGGGGCCTACGAGCAGTACTTC
CASSVDSNRDGAYEQYF
>TRBJ2-3|TRBV6-2/TRBV6-3|-|TRBD1
TGTGCCAGCAGTTACAGGGGGACAGGGGCTGCAACAGATACGCAGTATTTT
CASSYRGTGAATDTQYF
>TRBJ2-1|TRBV27|few|-
TGTGCCACCGGACTCGGGAGCTCCTACAATGAGCAGTTCTTC
CATGLGSSYNEQFF
>TRBJ2-7|TRBV27|-|-
TGTGCCAGCAGTTTCAGTCCGACCTACGAGCAGTACTTC
CASSFSPTYEQYF
>TRBJ2-7|TRBV18|-|-
TGTGCCAGCTCACCCAACCACGACGGGGAGCAGTACTTC
CASSPNHDGEQYF